Listed here are 10 T cell receptor beta chains from one sample, sequenced in a study of T-cell memory formation after mild COVID-19. Each CDR3 protein is one row after TCRdb ran MiXCR on the 5' RACE reads. The table shows fewer than 250,000 distinct CDR3 sequences, with 10% to 13% occurring only once. Sequences were obtained from PBMCs or a T cell subset sorted from them (not recorded which). The receptors stem from a man aged 18 to 29 who had mild COVID-19 (a few samples of this study predate the infection). Cell type and time point are not known.

The gene calls are TRBV24-1 and TRBJ2-7; a possible D gene is TRBD1 (6 bases). Trimming pared 9 bases from V and 3 bases from J, leaving 11 bases between. In germline, CDR1 is KGHDR, CDR2 SFDVKD. The CDR3 extends over 12 amino acids. CDR3 nucleotide sequence: TGTGCCACCGAGACAGGATTCTACGAGCAGTACGTC. Residues: CATETGFYEQYV.

The chain combines TRBV4-1 with TRBJ2-1; the D gene could be TRBD1 or TRBD2 (5 bases each). This CDR3 has 16 residues. V was trimmed by 0 bases and J by 0 bases, leaving 9 bases between them. Per the germline V gene, CDR1 is MGHRA and CDR2 is YSYEKL. The CDR3 loop reads CASSQDRGSSYNEQFF. DNA for the CDR3: TGCGCCAGCAGCCAAGATCGGGGCAGCTCCTACAATGAGCAGTTCTTC.

The chain carries TRBV21-1 and TRBJ2-7. TRBV21-1 is shown as a pseudogene. This CDR3 is 16 amino acids long. CDR3 nucleotide sequence: TGTGCCAGCAGCCGGCGACGAGGACGGAGCTCCTACGAGCAGTACTTC. It codes for CASSRRRGRSSYEQYF.

The chain combines TRBV3-1 with TRBJ2-5, with D perhaps TRBD2 (6 bases). CDR1 and CDR2 from the germline V gene are LGHDT and YNNKEL (reference sequence). V was cut by 7 bases and J by 12 bases, with 15 bases left in between. This CDR3 has 11 amino acids. The DNA for the CDR3 is TGTGCCAGCATGCTCGGGGGTCGGGAGTACTTC. Its translation: CASMLGGREYF.

In this sample, this clonotype turned up a few times. CDR3 bases: TGTGCCAGCAGCACCAGCCCAGGACCCGGGGAGCTGTTTTTT. This gives the protein CASSTSPGPGELFF. The genes are TRBV7-3 and TRBJ2-2; D gene uncertain. The CDR3 contains 14 residues. Germline-derived CDR1 and CDR2 are SGHTA and FQGTGA. Trimming took off 5 bases at V and 6 bases at J, with 13 bases between the two ends.

The chain is built from TRBV4-3 and TRBJ1-2, with a possible D match to TRBD1 (5 bases). Germline V lookup: CDR1 LGHNA, CDR2 YSLEER. The CDR3 is made up of 14 amino acids. The V gene lost 3 bases and the J gene lost 5 bases, with 13 bases spanning the gap. The CDR3 DNA reads as TGCGCCAGCAGCCAGGGGCCCCAGACATATGGCTACACCTTC. This sequence encodes CASSQGPQTYGYTF.

CDR3: CASSFGVGAEEQFF. CDR3 nucleotides: TGCGCCAGCAGCTTTGGGGTAGGGGCGGAGGAGCAGTTCTTC. V gene TRBV5-1 combines with J gene TRBJ2-1, with D perhaps matching TRBD1 (5 bases). Looked up from germline, CDR1 is SGHRS and CDR2 is YFSETQ. With 2 bases removed from V and 10 bases from J, the gap between germline ends came to 16 bases. This CDR3 comprises 14 residues.

This chain links TRBV5-1 with TRBJ1-2, with D maybe TRBD1 (6 bases). V lost 1 base, J lost 3 bases, and 16 bases lay in between. In germline, CDR1 is SGHRS, CDR2 YFSETQ. The CDR3 is 16 amino acids. The CDR3, as DNA: TGCGCCAGCAGCTTGCCCGGCTCGGACAGTGACTATGGCTACACCTTC. Amino acid sequence: CASSLPGSDSDYGYTF.

In this sample, this clonotype turned up a few times. The rearrangement joins TRBV7-2 to TRBJ2-2, with 9 bases matching TRBD1. The V gene's germline CDR1 is SGHTA and CDR2 FQGNSA. Trimming at V came to 5 bases and at J to 9 bases, leaving 13 bases not matched to a gene. The CDR3 has 16 amino acids. The CDR3 loop is CASSPQWDRDDRELFF. The DNA for the CDR3 is TGTGCCAGCAGCCCCCAGTGGGACAGGGATGACAGGGAGCTGTTTTTT.

Only a few counts were recorded for this clonotype. The gene calls are TRBV5-1 and TRBJ1-2; D not resolved. Per germline, CDR1 SGHRS and CDR2 YFSETQ. This CDR3 contains 15 residues. V dropped 3 bases and J dropped 2 bases, with 14 bases sitting between them. The CDR3 reads CASSSNPTENYGYTF. The CDR3 bases are TGCGCCAGCAGCTCCAACCCGACTGAGAACTATGGCTACACCTTC.